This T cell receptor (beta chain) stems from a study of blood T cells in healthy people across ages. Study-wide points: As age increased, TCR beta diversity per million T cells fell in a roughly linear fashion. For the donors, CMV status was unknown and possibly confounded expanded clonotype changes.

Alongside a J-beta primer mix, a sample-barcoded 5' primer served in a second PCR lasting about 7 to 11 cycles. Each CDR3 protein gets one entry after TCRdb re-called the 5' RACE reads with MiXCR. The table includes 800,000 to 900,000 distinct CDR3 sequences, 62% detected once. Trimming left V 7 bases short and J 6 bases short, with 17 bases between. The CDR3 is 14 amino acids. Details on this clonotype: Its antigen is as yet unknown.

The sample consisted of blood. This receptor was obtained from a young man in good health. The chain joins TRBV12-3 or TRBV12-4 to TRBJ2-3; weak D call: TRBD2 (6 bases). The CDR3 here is CASTQGRPRDTQYF. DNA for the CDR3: TGTGCCAGCACCCAAGGGAGGCCACGGGATACGCAGTATTTT.